Following are 5 T cell receptor beta chains from one sample sequenced in a study of OX40 agonist ivuxolimab in advanced cancers. This table comes from immunoSEQ multiplex PCR, and its TCRdb copy is limited to in-frame clones, with some not included. Of approximately 77,000 clones detected, roughly nine tenths appear once; the ten largest clones hold 1.6%. Sequencing used CD4+ or CD8+ T cells sorted from blood, obtained in a trial of the OX40 agonist ivuxolimab. The receptor set was obtained from an adult with an advanced solid tumor such as melanoma, head and neck, liver or kidney cancer.

This clone has only one observation. The chain is built from TRBV27 and TRBJ2-3; D possibly corresponds to TRBD1 (8 bases). Trimming took off 7 bases at V and 4 bases at J, with 24 bases between the two ends. The CDR3 has 17 residues. Germline V CDR1 and CDR2: MNHEY, SMNVEV (reference sequence). CDR3: CASNWDRPAGVADTQYF. The CDR3 DNA sequence: TGTGCCAGCAATTGGGACAGGCCGGCGGGAGTGGCAGATACGCAGTATTTT.

The chain employs TRBV11-2 and TRBJ2-5; D is ambiguous. Germline CDR1 and CDR2: SGHAT and FQNNGV. V lost 0 bases to trimming and J lost 5 bases, with 4 bases between them. CDR3 length: 12 amino acids. CDR3 sequence: CASSLDTETQYF. The CDR3 DNA is TGTGCCAGCAGCTTAGATACGGAGACCCAGTACTTC.

The chain is built from TRBV28 and TRBJ2-1; no clear D gene. V lost 6 bases and J 10 bases, leaving 16 bases between the germline ends. There are 13 residues in the CDR3. Per the germline V gene, CDR1 is MDHEN and CDR2 is SYDVKM. In DNA form, the CDR3 reads TGTGCCAGCAGGGCCACGGTCCCCAGGGAGCAGTTCTTC. It codes for CASRATVPREQFF.

The rearrangement joins TRBV5-1 to TRBJ2-3, with a possible D match to TRBD1 (6 bases). Germline V gene data show CDR1 as SGHRS and CDR2 as YFSETQ. The CDR3 is 14 amino acids. V dropped 4 bases and J dropped 2 bases, with 11 bases sitting between them. The CDR3 loop reads CASSTGTHTDTQYF. CDR3 coding DNA: TGCGCCAGCAGCACCGGGACACACACAGATACGCAGTATTTT. The complete variable domain, with remaining parts taken from reference TRBV5-1 and TRBJ2-3, reads KAGVTQTPRYLIKTRGQQVTLSCSPISGHRSVSWYQQTPGQGLQFLFEYFSETQRNKGNFPGRFSGRQFSNSRSEMNVSTLELGDSALYLCASSTGTHTDTQYFGPGTRLTVL.

This chain joins TRBV7-6 and TRBJ2-5; D is ambiguous. V was shortened by 5 bases and J by 5 bases, with 15 bases between the two germline ends. Germline loops: CDR1 SGHVS, CDR2 FNYEAQ. This CDR3 is 14 amino acids long. The CDR3 DNA follows: TGTGCCAGCAGCCGCTGGCAGGTGGGGGAGACCCAGTACTTC. This sequence encodes CASSRWQVGETQYF.